The TCR beta chain under discussion was sequenced for a study of vaccination effects on CD4 cells after COVID-19. Sequencing in the ViraFEST assay came after antigen-specific CD4+ T cells had been expanded with viral peptide pools, which were used to stimulate PBMC. When more than 9 days of culture had elapsed, CD4+ T cells were isolated. Vaccinated recipients, who were negative for nucleocapsid antibodies, had no history of SARS-CoV-2 infection. Roughly 1.9 million PBMC were placed in each well, which was supplemented with approximately 10 IU/ml IL-2 and about 10 ug/ml peptides. IL-2 medium took the place of half the medium on both days 3 and 7. This clone was detected only a few times. No antigen is known for it. Notes on the study in general: There were few convalescent patients in the study and no early post-infection timepoints. Marked clonal contraction was seen late after vaccination (in both infection- and vaccine-induced clones).

From germline, CDR1 is SGHTA and CDR2 FQGNSA. The V end was cut by 2 bases, the J end by 0 bases, with 8 bases between. The CDR3 spans 16 residues. Assay used: immunoSEQ multiplex PCR; TCRdb lists only in-frame clones, some missing. The table includes some 68,000 clones, about four fifths detected once. This TCR came from a human donor who received a COVID-19 vaccine. Sequences were derived from CD4+ T cells from PBMCs cultured with SARS-CoV-2 spike peptides, sampled before COVID-19 vaccination. The rearrangement uses TRBV7-2 and TRBJ2-6, with D possibly called TRBD1 or TRBD2 (5 bases each). The DNA of the CDR3 is TGTGCCAGCAGCTTAAGAGGGGTCTCTGGGGCCAACGTCCTGACTTTC. It encodes CASSLRGVSGANVLTF.